At least ten counts were recorded for the clone carrying this TCR beta chain. What it binds is unknown. The time point: newly diagnosed GD, antithyroid drugs for less than 3 months. TCR sequences were obtained from RNA taken from PBMCs. This CDR3 comprises 15 residues. CDR1 is DFQATT, CDR2 SNEGSKA, per germline (reference sequence). Trimming removed 5 bases at V and 4 bases at J, with 21 bases between. This sample is drawn from a study of regulatory T cells in long-lasting Graves disease. Study-level points and caveats: The study found TRBV28, TRBJ1-2 and TRBJ2-5 favored in persistent disease.

CDR3-region Arm-PCR and iRepertoire HTBI primers produced the TCR beta libraries. A single record per CDR3 protein comes from TCRdb applying MiXCR to the multiplex PCR reads. The table includes a few hundred thousand distinct CDR3 sequences, 15% to 20% detected once. The same specimen was also included in a second study, on T cells in Graves' hyperthyroidism and ophthalmopathy. Turning to that study: For Graves' hyperthyroidism to be stable, ophthalmopathy could not progress within 18 months. Prediction of ophthalmopathy progression came a median approximately 6.6 months pre-onset.

The specimen was peripheral blood mononuclear cells (PBMCs), collected at new diagnosis, from a patient treated with antithyroid drugs. This sequence originates from a woman in her thirties with Graves disease. This sequence joins TRBV20-1 and TRBJ2-7, with D hard to call. CDR3 amino acids: CSAGPRRRQAYEQYF. The CDR3, as DNA: TGCAGTGCTGGACCCCGGCGACGCCAAGCGTACGAGCAGTACTTC.